This T cell receptor (beta chain) was obtained from a study of vaccination effects on CD4 cells after COVID-19. TCRdb keeps only in-frame clones here, not all; method: immunoSEQ multiplex PCR. The data show tens of thousands of clones, roughly four fifths seen once. ViraFEST assay sequencing came after antigen-specific CD4+ T cells were expanded with viral peptide pools. Isolation of CD4+ T cells took place after about nine days of culture. To note about this clone: The antigen remains undetermined.

The CDR3 is 13 residues long. Germline-derived CDR1 and CDR2 are SGHDN and FVKESK. The V end was cut by 1 base, the J end by 8 bases, with 6 bases between. The genes are TRBV14 and TRBJ1-6, with D perhaps TRBD1 (5 bases). Here the sequenced sample was CD4+ T cells from PBMCs cultured with HCoV-229E spike peptides, taken before COVID-19 vaccination. This TCR was sampled from a human donor who received a COVID-19 vaccine. In DNA form, the CDR3 reads TGTGCCAGCAGCCAAGCAGGGTATTCACCCCTCCACTTT. As protein: CASSQAGYSPLHF.